This TCR beta chain appears in the sequencing data of a study of blood T cell repertoires in COVID-19. CDR3 size: 14 residues. Per the germline V gene, CDR1 is SNHLY and CDR2 is FYNNEI. V shed 3 bases and J shed 5 bases, with 13 bases lying between them. The protocol was immunoSEQ multiplex PCR, while the TCRdb copy is restricted to in-frame clones and leaves out a portion. The sample includes hundreds of thousands of clones, roughly three quarters of them seen just once. The TCR sequence derives from a woman aged 40 to 50 with active or convalescent COVID-19. Material for sequencing was peripheral blood. The J gene is TRBJ1-1, the V gene TRBV2; TRBD1 might be the D (6 bases). The CDR3 spells CASSDNQGRTEAFF. In DNA form, the CDR3 reads TGTGCCAGCAGTGATAATCAGGGGCGGACTGAAGCTTTCTTT.